This TCR beta chain derives from a study of blood T cell repertoires in COVID-19. Study background: Acute-phase and convalescent COVID-19 samples originated in the United States, Italy and Spain.

Cohort allocation depended upon clinical history that participants reported. Donors in Cohort 3 who had recovered were those with two negative PCRs, healthcare professional clearance, or resolution of their symptoms. In the authors' methods: Amplification with reference gene primers provided the estimates of nucleated cell counts. Some clones are missing from TCRdb's copy, which holds only in-frame ones; the method was immunoSEQ multiplex PCR. V and J calls and clone size are as listed in that table; D and trimming were resolved from the DNA. The table lists about 270,000 clones, 80% to 90% of them singletons. From germline, CDR1 is SGDLS and CDR2 YYNGEE. The CDR3 sequence is 15 residues long. V shed 4 bases and J 2 bases; nucleotides not matched to a gene: 3.

The sequencing sample was made of PBMCs or T cells enriched from blood (not recorded which). J is TRBJ2-3 and V is TRBV9; TRBD2 aligns across 11 bases. This clonotype was sampled from a woman aged 18-29 years who had recovered from COVID-19. For the CDR3, the DNA is TGTGCCAGCAGCTCGGGACTAGCGGTCACAGATACGCAGTATTTT. This codes for CASSSGLAVTDTQYF.